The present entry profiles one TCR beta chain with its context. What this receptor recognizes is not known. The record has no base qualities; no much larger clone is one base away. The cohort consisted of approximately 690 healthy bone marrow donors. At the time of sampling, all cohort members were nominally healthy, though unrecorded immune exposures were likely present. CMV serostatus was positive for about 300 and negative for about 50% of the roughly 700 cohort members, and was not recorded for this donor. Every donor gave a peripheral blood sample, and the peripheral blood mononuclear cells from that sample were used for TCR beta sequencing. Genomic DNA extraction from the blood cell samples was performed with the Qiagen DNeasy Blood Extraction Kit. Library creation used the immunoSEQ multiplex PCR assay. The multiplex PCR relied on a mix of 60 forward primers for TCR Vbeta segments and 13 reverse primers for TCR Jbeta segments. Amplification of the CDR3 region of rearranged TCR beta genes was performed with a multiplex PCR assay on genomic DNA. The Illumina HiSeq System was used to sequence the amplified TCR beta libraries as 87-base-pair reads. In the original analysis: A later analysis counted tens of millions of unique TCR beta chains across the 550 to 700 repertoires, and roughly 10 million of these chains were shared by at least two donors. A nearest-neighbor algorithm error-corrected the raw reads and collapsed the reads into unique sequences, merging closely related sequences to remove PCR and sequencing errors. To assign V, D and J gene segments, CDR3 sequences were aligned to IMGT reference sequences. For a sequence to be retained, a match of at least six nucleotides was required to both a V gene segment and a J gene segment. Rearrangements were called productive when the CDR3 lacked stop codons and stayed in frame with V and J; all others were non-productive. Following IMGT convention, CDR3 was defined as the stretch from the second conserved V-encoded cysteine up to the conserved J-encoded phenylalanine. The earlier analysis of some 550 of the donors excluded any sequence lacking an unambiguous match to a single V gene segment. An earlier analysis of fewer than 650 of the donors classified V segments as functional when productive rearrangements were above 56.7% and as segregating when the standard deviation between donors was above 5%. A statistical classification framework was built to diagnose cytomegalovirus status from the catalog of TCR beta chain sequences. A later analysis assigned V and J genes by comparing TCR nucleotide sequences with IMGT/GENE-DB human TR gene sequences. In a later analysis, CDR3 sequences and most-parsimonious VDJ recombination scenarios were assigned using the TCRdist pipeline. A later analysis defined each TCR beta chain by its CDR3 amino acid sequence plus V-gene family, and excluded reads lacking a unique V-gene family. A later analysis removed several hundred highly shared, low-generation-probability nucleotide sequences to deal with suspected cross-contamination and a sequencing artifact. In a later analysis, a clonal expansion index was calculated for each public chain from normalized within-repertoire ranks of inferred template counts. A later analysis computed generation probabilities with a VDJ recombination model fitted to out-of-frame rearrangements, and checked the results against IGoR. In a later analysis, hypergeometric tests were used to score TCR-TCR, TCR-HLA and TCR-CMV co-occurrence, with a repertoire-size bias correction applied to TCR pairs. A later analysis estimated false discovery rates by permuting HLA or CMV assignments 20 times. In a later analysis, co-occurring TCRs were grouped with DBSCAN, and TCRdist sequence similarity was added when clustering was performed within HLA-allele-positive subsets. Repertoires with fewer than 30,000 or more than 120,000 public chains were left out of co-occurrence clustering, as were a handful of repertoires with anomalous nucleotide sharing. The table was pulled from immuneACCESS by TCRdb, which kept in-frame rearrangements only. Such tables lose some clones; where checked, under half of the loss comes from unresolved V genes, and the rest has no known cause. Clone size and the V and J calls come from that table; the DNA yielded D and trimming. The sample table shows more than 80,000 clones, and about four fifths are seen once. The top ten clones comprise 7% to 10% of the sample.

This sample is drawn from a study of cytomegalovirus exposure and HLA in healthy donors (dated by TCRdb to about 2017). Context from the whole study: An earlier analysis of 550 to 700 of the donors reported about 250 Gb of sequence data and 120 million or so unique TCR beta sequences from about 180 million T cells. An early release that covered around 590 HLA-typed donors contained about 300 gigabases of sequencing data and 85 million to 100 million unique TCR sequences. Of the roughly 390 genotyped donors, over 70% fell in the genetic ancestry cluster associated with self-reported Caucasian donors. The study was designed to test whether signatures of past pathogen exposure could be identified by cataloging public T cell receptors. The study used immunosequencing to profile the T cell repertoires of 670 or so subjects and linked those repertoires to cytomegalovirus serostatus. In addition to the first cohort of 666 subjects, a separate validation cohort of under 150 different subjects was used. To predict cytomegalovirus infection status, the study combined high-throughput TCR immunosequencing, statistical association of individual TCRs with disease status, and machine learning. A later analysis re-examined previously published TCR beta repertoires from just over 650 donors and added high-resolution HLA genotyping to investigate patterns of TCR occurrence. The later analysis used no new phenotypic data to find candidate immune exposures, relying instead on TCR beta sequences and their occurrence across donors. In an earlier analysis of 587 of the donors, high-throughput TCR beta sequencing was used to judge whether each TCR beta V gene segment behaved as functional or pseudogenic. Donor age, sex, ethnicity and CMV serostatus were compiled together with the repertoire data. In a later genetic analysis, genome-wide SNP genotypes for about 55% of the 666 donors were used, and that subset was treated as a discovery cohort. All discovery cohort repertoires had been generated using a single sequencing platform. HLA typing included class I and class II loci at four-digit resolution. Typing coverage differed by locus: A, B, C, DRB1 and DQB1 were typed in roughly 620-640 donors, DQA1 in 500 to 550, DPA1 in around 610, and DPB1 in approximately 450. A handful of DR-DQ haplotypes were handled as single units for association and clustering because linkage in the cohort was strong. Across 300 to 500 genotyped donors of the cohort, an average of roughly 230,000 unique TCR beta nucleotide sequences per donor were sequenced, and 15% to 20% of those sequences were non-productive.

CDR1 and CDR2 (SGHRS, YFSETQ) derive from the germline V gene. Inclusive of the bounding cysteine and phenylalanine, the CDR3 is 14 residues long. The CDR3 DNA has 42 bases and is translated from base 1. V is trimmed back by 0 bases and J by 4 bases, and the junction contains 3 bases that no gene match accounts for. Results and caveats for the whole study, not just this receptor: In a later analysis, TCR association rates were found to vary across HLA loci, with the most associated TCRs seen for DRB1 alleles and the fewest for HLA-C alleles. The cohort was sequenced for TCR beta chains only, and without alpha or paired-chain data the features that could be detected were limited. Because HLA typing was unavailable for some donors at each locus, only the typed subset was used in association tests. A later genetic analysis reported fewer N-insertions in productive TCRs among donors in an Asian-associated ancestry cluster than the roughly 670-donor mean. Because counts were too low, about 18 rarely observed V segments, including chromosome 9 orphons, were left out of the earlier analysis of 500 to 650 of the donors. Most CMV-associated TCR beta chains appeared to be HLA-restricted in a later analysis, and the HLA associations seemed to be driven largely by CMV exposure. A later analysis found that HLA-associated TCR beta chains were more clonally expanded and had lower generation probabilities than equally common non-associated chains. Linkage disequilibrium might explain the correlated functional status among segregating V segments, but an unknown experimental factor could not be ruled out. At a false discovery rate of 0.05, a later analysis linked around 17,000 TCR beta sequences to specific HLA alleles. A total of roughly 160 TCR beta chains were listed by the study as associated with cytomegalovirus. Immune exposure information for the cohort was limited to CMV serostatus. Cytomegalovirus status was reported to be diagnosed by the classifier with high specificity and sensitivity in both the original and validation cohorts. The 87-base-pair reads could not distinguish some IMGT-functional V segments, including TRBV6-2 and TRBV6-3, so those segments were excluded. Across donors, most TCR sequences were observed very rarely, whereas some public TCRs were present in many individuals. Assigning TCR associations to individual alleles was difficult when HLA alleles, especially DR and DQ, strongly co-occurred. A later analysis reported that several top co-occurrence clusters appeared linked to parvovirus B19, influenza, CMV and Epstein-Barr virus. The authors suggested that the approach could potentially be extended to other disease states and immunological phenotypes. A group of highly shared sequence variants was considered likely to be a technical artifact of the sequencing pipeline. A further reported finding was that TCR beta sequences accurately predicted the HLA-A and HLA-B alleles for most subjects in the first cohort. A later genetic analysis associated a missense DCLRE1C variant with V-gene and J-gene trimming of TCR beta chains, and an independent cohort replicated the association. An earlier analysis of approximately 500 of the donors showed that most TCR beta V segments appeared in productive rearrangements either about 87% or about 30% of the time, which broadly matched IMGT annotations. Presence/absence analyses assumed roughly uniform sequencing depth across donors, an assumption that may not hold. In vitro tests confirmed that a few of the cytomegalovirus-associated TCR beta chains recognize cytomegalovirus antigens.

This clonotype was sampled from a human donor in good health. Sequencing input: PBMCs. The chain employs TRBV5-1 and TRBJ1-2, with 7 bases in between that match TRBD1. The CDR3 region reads CASSLDRGFYGYTF. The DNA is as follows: TGCGCCAGCAGCTTGGACAGGGGATTCTATGGCTACACCTTC. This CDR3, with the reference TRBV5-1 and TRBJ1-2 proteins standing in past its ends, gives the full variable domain KAGVTQTPRYLIKTRGQQVTLSCSPISGHRSVSWYQQTPGQGLQFLFEYFSETQRNKGNFPGRFSGRQFSNSRSEMNVSTLELGDSALYLCASSLDRGFYGYTFGSGTRLTVV.